This paragraph covers one TCR beta chain sequence. Its antigen remains unidentified. Per-nucleotide qualities are absent, and no much larger clonotype sits a single base away. The CDR3 covers 13 residues, taking in both the cysteine and the phenylalanine. CDR3 DNA only is kept here, 39 bases in frame from base 1. At the junction V is shortened by 0 bases and J by 6 bases, with 11 bases in between. Reading the germline V gene (reference sequence) gives CDR1 GTSNPN and CDR2 SVGIG. The data stem from a study of blood T cell repertoires in COVID-19 (dated by TCRdb to 2020 to 2022). For the wider study: Collaborator samples came from the United States, Italy and Spain and covered acute and convalescent phases of COVID-19. The sample metadata nearly always contained a de-identified subject ID, COVID-19 status, age in years and sex. The dataset comprised deeply sampled blood TCRbeta repertoires from subjects exposed to, actively infected with, or recovered from COVID-19. Where HLA class I and class II types were available, the types were taken from metadata supplied by the sample provider, not from assay-based typing. The prospective study material was composed of cDNA or gDNA derived from T cells, B-cell-depleted T cells, or PBMCs. The samples were drawn from the first 160 participants of the ongoing ImmuneRACE study and from over a thousand subjects provided by 6 global collaborators. A freely available public database, intended as a resource for researchers studying the immune response to SARS-CoV-2, is where the repertoires were released.

Each collaborating institution followed its own protocols to collect whole blood in K2EDTA tubes. Collaborator samples were shipped for TCRbeta analysis as frozen whole blood, isolated PBMCs, or DNA extracted from either sample type. TCRbeta CDR3 regions were amplified from genomic DNA by means of the immunoSEQ Assay, a bias-controlled multiplex PCR. On the study's bioinformatics: Nucleated cell counts per sample were estimated from amplification of reference gene primers within the assay. Sequence reads were collapsed and filtered to measure the absolute abundance of every unique TCRbeta CDR3 rearrangement. For each sample, productive Simpson clonality was calculated by taking the square root of Simpson's diversity index across productive rearrangements. TCRdb limited this immuneACCESS table to in-frame rearrangements with V and J called. A share of clones is missing; checked studies link under half to unresolved V genes, and the rest is unexplained. V and J calls and clone size come straight from that table; D and trimming were deduced from the DNA. This sample lists around 330,000 clones; 85% to 90% were detected once. Of the sample, 4% is held by the ten largest clones.

Summary of the overall study and its limitations: Clinical and demographic metadata were provided uncurated, with the amount varying by source and participant.

This chain is built from TRBV30 and TRBJ1-1, with the D gene uncertain. The sequence was collected from a woman in her 50s with active or convalescent COVID-19. Sequencing used peripheral blood. The nucleotide sequence is given as TGTGCCTGGAGTGTAGACGGGAGTGCTGAAGCTTTCTTT. It encodes CAWSVDGSAEAFF.